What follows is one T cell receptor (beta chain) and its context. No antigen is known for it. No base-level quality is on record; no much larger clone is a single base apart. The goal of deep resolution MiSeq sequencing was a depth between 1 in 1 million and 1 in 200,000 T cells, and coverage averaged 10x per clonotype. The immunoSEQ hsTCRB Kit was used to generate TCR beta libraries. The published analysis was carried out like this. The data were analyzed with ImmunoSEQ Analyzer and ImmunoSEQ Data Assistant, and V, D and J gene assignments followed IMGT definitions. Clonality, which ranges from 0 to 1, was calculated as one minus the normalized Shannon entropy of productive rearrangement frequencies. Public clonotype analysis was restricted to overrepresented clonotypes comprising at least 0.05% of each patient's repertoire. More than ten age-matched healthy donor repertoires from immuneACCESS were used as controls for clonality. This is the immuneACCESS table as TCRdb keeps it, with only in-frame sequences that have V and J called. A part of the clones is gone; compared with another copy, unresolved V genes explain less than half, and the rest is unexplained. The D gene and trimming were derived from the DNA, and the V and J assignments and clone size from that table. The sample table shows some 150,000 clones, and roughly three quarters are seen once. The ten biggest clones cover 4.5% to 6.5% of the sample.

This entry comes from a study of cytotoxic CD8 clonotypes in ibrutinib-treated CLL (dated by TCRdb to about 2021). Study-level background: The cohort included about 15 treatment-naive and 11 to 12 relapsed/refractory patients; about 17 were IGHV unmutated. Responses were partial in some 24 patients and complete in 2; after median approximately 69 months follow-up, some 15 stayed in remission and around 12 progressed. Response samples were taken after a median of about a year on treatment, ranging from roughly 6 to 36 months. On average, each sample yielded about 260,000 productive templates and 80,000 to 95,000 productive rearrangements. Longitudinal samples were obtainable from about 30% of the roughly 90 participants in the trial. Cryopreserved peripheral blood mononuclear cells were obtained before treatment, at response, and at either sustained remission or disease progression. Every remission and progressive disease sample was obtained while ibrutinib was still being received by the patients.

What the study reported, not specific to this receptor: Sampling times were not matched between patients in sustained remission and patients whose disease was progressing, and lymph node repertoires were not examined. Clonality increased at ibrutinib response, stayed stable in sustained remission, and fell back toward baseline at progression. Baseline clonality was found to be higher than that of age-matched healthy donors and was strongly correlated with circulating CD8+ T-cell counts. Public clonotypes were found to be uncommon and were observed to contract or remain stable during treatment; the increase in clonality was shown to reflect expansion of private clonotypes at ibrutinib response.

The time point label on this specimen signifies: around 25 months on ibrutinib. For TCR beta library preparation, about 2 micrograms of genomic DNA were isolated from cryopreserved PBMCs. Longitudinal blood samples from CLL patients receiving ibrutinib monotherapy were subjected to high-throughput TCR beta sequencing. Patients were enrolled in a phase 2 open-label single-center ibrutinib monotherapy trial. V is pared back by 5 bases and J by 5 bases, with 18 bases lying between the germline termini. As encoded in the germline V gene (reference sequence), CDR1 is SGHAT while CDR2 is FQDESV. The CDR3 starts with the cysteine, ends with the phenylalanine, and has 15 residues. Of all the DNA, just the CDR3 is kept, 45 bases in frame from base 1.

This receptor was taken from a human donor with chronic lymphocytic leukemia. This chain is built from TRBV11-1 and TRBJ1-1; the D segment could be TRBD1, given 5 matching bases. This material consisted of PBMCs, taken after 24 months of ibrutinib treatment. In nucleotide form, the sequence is TGTGCCAGCAGCCCCAAGTCCAGGGCGGGGACTGAAGCTTTCTTT. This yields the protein CASSPKSRAGTEAFF. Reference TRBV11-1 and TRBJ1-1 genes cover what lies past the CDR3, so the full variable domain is EAEVAQSPRYKITEKSQAVAFWCDPISGHATLYWYRQILGQGPELLVQFQDESVVDDSQLPKDRFSAERLKGVDSTLKIQPAELGDSAMYLCASSPKSRAGTEAFFGQGTRLTVV.